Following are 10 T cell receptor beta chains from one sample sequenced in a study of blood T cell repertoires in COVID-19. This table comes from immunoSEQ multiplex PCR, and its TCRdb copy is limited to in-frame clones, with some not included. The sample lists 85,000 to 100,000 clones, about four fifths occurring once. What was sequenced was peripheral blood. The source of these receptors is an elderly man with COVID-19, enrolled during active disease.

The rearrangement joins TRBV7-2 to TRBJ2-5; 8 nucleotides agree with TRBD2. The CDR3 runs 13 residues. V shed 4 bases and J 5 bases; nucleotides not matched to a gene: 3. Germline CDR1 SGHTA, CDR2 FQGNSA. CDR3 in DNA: TGTGCCAGCAGCTCGGCGGGGGGTGAGACCCAGTACTTC. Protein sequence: CASSSAGGETQYF.

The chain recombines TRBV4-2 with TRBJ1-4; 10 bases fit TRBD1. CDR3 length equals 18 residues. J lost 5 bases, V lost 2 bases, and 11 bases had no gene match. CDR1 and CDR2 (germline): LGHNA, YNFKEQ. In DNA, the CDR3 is TGTGCCAGCAGCCAAACCGGGACAGGGGTGACTACGAATGAAAAACTGTTTTTT. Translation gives CASSQTGTGVTTNEKLFF.

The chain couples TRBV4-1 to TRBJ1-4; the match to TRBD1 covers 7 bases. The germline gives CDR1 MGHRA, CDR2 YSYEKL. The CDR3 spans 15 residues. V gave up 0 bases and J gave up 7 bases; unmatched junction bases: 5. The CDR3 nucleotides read TGCGCCAGCAGCCAAGAGGGGGGACAGCTTGAAAAACTGTTTTTT. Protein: CASSQEGGQLEKLFF.

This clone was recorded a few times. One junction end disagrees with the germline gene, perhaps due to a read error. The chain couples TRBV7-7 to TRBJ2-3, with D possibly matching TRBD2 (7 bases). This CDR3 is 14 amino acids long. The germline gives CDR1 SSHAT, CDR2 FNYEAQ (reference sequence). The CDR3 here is CASSPGGDTDTQYF. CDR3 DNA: TGTGCTAGCAGCCCGGGGGGCGACACAGATACGCAGTATTTT.

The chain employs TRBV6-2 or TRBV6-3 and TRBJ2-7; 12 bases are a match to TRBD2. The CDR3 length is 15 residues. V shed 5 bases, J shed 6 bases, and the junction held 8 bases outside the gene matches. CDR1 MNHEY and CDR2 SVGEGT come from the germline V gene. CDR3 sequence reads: CASSLAGGPVSEQYF. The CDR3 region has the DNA TGTGCCAGCAGTCTAGCGGGGGGGCCTGTCTCCGAGCAGTACTTC.

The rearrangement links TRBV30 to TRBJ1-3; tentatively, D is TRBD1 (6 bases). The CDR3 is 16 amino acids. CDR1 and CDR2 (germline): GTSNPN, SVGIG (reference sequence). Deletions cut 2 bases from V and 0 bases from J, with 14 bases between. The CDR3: CAWSFLQGSSGNTIYF. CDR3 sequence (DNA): TGTGCCTGGAGTTTTCTGCAGGGGTCCTCTGGAAACACCATATATTTT. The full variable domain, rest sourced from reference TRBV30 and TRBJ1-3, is SQTIHQWPATLVQPVGSPLSLECTVEGTSNPNLYWYRQAAGRGLQLLFYSVGIGQISSEVPQNLSASRPQDRQFILSSKKLLLSDSGFYLCAWSFLQGSSGNTIYFGEGSWLTVV.

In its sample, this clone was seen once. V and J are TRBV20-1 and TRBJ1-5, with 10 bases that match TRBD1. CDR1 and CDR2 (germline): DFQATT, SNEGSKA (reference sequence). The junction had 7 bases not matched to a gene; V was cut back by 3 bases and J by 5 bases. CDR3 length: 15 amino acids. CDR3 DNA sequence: TGCAGTGCTAGTGTAGTGACAGGGGGCGATCAGCCCCAGCATTTT. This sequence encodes CSASVVTGGDQPQHF.

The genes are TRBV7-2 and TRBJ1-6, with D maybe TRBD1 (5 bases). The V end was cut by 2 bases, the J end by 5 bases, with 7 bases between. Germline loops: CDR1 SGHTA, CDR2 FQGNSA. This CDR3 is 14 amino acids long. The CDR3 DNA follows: TGTGCCAGCAGCTTAAACAGGAATAATTCACCCCTCCACTTT. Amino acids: CASSLNRNNSPLHF.

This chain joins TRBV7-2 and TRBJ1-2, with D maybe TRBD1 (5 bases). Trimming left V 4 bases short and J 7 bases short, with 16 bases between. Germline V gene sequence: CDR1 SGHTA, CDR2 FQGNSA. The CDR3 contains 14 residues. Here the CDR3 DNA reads TGTGCCAGCAGCTCGGCGCGGGGGACCGCTGGCTACACCTTC. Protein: CASSSARGTAGYTF. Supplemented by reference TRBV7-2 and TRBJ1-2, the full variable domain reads GAGVSQSPSNKVTEKGKDVELRCDPISGHTALYWYRQSLGQGLEFLIYFQGNSAPDKSGLPSDRFSAERTGGSVSTLTIQRTQQEDSAVYLCASSSARGTAGYTFGSGTRLTVV.

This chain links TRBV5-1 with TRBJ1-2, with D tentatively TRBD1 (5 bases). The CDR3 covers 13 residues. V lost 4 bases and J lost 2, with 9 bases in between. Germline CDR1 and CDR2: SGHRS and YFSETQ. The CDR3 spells CASSPTGNYGYTF. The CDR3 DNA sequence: TGCGCCAGCAGCCCTACAGGAAACTATGGCTACACCTTC.